This T cell receptor (beta chain) was sequenced during a study of Tregs in tolerant kidney transplant recipients. Regarding the study as a whole: Antigen-driven expansion was suggested because donor-specific Tregs expanded more than all Tregs in tolerant patients. No direct test of biological reproducibility was done here.

Comments on this clone: Its target is not known.

Germline CDR1 MDHEN, CDR2 SYDVKM. CDR3 length: 15 amino acids. V trimming: 6 bases; J trimming: 0 bases; junction bases outside the gene matches: 6. The protocol was immunoSEQ multiplex PCR, while the TCRdb copy is restricted to in-frame clones and leaves out a portion. The table shows about 69,000 clones, with roughly 91% occurring only once. The specimen comprised CD4+ T cells from blood, sampled before the transplant. The chain recombines TRBV28 with TRBJ2-7; TRBD2 matches at 9 bases. This receptor was obtained from a human donor who received a combined kidney and bone marrow transplant. CDR3: CASSRHSGSSYEQYF. Written as DNA, the CDR3 is TGTGCCAGCAGCCGCCATAGCGGGAGCTCCTACGAGCAGTACTTC. Full variable domain (remainder filled in from reference TRBV28 and TRBJ2-7): DVKVTQSSRYLVKRTGEKVFLECVQDMDHENMFWYRQDPGLGLRLIYFSYDVKMKEKGDIPEGYSVSREKKERFSLILESASTNQTSMYLCASSRHSGSSYEQYFGPGTRLTVT.